One and the same sample provided the 12 T cell receptor beta chains below, sequenced in a study of graft-versus-host responses after intestinal transplantation. For these TCRs, the target antigens are not known. Method: immunoSEQ multiplex PCR; TCRdb's copy keeps in-frame clones and lacks some. The repertoire holds approximately 130,000 clones, with around 90% as singletons. The material sequenced was unstimulated CD4+ T cells sorted from spleen or lymph node cells, taken before intestinal transplant. Receptor source: a human donor who received an intestinal transplant.

The V and J genes are TRBV4-2 and TRBJ2-5, with TRBD2 matching 9 bases. The CDR3 runs to 16 residues. Germline V gene lookup returns CDR1 LGHNA and CDR2 YNFKEQ. Trimming cost V 1 base and J 5 bases; bases outside gene matches: 8. DNA of the CDR3: TGTGCCAGCAGCCAAGGGCGGGGGGGTGACGGGGAGACCCAGTACTTC. Protein product: CASSQGRGGDGETQYF.

The V gene is TRBV30, the J gene TRBJ1-5; a weak D match, TRBD1 (6 bases). The CDR3 sequence is 14 residues long. Trimming shortened V by 3 bases and J by 2 bases, and 11 bases separated the two germline ends. The germline V gene encodes CDR1 GTSNPN and CDR2 SVGIG (reference sequence). The CDR3 sequence is CAWSPQGRNQPQHF. DNA of the CDR3: TGTGCCTGGAGCCCACAGGGTCGCAATCAGCCCCAGCATTTT.

V usage is TRBV30 and J usage is TRBJ1-5; D remains ambiguous. V was clipped by 2 bases and J by 1 base, with 6 bases between them. CDR3 length equals 13 residues. The V gene's germline CDR1 is GTSNPN and CDR2 SVGIG (reference sequence). The CDR3 sequence is CAWSSRSNQPQHF. CDR3 nucleotides: TGTGCCTGGAGTTCACGAAGCAATCAGCCCCAGCATTTT.

The CDR3 bases are TGCGCCAGTACCAGCGGGGGCCTCCGGGAGACCCAGTACTTC. It specifies CASTSGGLRETQYF. The chain couples TRBV5-1 to TRBJ2-5, with 8 bases aligning to TRBD2. V was pared by 8 bases and J by 5 bases, with 11 bases of the junction left unmatched. The V gene's germline CDR1 is SGHRS and CDR2 YFSETQ. This CDR3 contains 14 residues.

The chain is built from TRBV7-2 and TRBJ2-1; D is unclear. The CDR3 totals 13 residues. CDR1 SGHTA and CDR2 FQGNSA come from the germline V gene. The V and J ends lost 3 bases and 2 bases respectively, with 5 bases between them. The CDR3 protein is CASSFTTYNEQFF. In nucleotides, the CDR3 is TGTGCCAGCAGCTTTACCACCTACAATGAGCAGTTCTTC.

V and J are TRBV7-2 and TRBJ1-3; no reliable D call. CDR1 and CDR2 (germline): SGHTA, FQGNSA. The V end was cut by 2 bases, the J end by 5 bases, with 4 bases between. This CDR3 region has 12 residues. The CDR3 spells CASSLYRNTIYF. The CDR3 DNA is TGTGCCAGCAGCTTATATCGAAACACCATATATTTT.

Remarks on this clone: A junction end diverges from the germline sequence, so it may reflect a read error. The sample has other DNA sequences that encode this CDR3 too. As DNA, the CDR3 is TGCGCCAGTAGCCAACGGACTGGGGGGTGGGAGACCCAGTACTTC. This codes for CASSQRTGGWETQYF. V and J are TRBV4-1 and TRBJ2-5; D possibly corresponds to TRBD2 (6 bases). The CDR3 consists of 15 residues. Per the germline V gene, CDR1 is MGHRA and CDR2 is YSYEKL.

This clone appeared a single time. The chain links TRBV18 to TRBJ1-2, with D perhaps TRBD1 (6 bases). Trimming shortened V by 4 bases and J by 4 bases, and 10 bases separated the two germline ends. CDR1 is KGHSH and CDR2 is LQKENI in the germline V gene. The CDR3 length is 13 residues. The CDR3 reads CASSLEDSYGYTF. In DNA, the CDR3 is TGTGCCAGCTCACTCGAGGACAGCTATGGCTACACCTTC.

The gene calls are TRBV4-1 and TRBJ1-1, with D unclear. Germline-derived CDR1 and CDR2 are MGHRA and YSYEKL. The CDR3 length is 12 residues. With 0 bases removed from V and 8 bases from J, the gap between germline ends came to 7 bases. CDR3 in DNA: TGCGCCAGCAGCCAAGAACCCCAAGAAGCTTTCTTT. Protein sequence: CASSQEPQEAFF.

This sequence joins TRBV19 and TRBJ2-5, with D maybe TRBD1 (5 bases). Trimming left V 3 bases short and J 2 bases short, with 7 bases between. The germline CDR1 and CDR2 sequences are LNHDA and SQIVND (reference sequence). The CDR3 covers 13 residues. CDR3 nucleotide sequence: TGTGCCAGTAGTATGACAGATCAAGAGACCCAGTACTTC. It yields the protein CASSMTDQETQYF.

The chain carries TRBV7-9 and TRBJ1-1; D may be TRBD1 (6 bases). Germline V lookup: CDR1 SEHNR, CDR2 FQNEAQ (reference sequence). Trimming removed 2 bases from V and 1 base from J, with 8 bases in between. CDR3 length: 14 residues. CDR3 bases: TGTGCCAGCAGCTTAATGACAGGGAACACTGAAGCTTTCTTT. The encoded protein is CASSLMTGNTEAFF. The whole variable domain, filled in from reference TRBV7-9 and TRBJ1-1, reads DTGVSQNPRHKITKRGQNVTFRCDPISEHNRLYWYRQTLGQGPEFLTYFQNEAQLEKSRLLSDRFSAERPKGSFSTLEIQRTEQGDSAMYLCASSLMTGNTEAFFGQGTRLTVV.

V and J are TRBV19 and TRBJ2-5; D call uncertain. CDR3 length: 13 amino acids. The germline V gene has CDR1 LNHDA and CDR2 SQIVND (reference sequence). The V end was cut by 4 bases, the J end by 1 base, with 7 bases between. This CDR3 reads CASSTRIQETQYF. The DNA of the CDR3 is TGTGCCAGTAGTACCCGGATCCAAGAGACCCAGTACTTC. The full variable domain, its missing parts supplied by reference TRBV19 and TRBJ2-5, is DGGITQSPKYLFRKEGQNVTLSCEQNLNHDAMYWYRQDPGQGLRLIYYSQIVNDFQKGDIAEGYSVSREKKESFPLTVTSAQKNPTAFYLCASSTRIQETQYFGPGTRLLVL.